The rows below give T cell receptor beta chains drawn from one sample of a study of T cells in Graves' hyperthyroidism and ophthalmopathy. TCRdb fed the multiplex PCR reads into MiXCR, producing one record per CDR3 protein. The table shows around 600,000 distinct CDR3 sequences, with less than 45% occurring only once. The material sequenced was peripheral blood or thyroid tissue (not recorded which). The receptors were sampled from an adult man with Graves' disease, either hyperthyroidism or ophthalmopathy (not recorded which). Both conserved end residues are part of each CDR3. D genes are given only for firm matches. Some rows mark clone size as missing; the rest say once, few, many or name a class of expanded clone.

DNA: TGTGCCAGCAGTCCTACAGGGTCTCAAGAGACCCAGTACTTC
CDR3: CASSPTGSQETQYF
size: NA
D: NA
J: TRBJ2-5
V: TRBV12-3/TRBV12-4

DNA: TGTGCTACAGCTGGGAATTCACCCCTCCACTTT
CDR3: CATAGNSPLHF
size: NA
D: NA
J: TRBJ1-6
V: TRBV7-8

DNA: TGTGCCAGCAGTATCGGGACAGGGGGCGACGGATCCTATGGCTACACCTTC
CDR3: CASSIGTGGDGSYGYTF
size: NA
D: TRBD1
J: TRBJ1-2
V: TRBV2

DNA: TGCAGCGTTGAGGGGGACGAAAAACTGTTTTTT
CDR3: CSVEGDEKLFF
size: NA
D: NA
J: TRBJ1-4
V: TRBV29-1

DNA: TGTGCCAGCAGTTTTGGGGGGGCGCGATCCACTGAAGCTTTCTTT
CDR3: CASSFGGARSTEAFF
size: NA
D: NA
J: TRBJ1-1
V: TRBV2

DNA: TGTGCTAGAGAGAACGGGACAGGCGGTTCACCCCTCCACTTT
CDR3: CARENGTGGSPLHF
size: NA
D: TRBD1
J: TRBJ1-6
V: TRBV25-1

DNA: TGTGCCAGCCAGCAGGCAGGGTTAAATCAGCCCCAGCATTTT
CDR3: CASQQAGLNQPQHF
size: many
D: NA
J: TRBJ1-5
V: TRBV25-1

DNA: TGTGCCAGCAGCCCGAGCCCCCTAGCGGGAGGGCCGGAGACCCAGTACTTC
CDR3: CASSPSPLAGGPETQYF
size: few
D: TRBD2
J: TRBJ2-5
V: TRBV7-8

DNA: TGTGCCAGCAGGGCCGGGACAGGGACGGTAGCTTTCTTT
CDR3: CASRAGTGTVAFF
size: few
D: TRBD1
J: TRBJ1-1
V: TRBV7-2

DNA: TGTGCCATCAGTGAGTCAGGGAGCTCCTCTTCCTACGAGCAGTACTTC
CDR3: CAISESGSSSSYEQYF
size: few
D: NA
J: TRBJ2-7
V: TRBV10-3

DNA: TGCAGTGCTAGAGACGGGGGGGGCTCTCAAGAGACCCAGTACTTC
CDR3: CSARDGGGSQETQYF
size: NA
D: TRBD2
J: TRBJ2-5
V: TRBV20-1

DNA: TGTGCCACCAGAGGGGGGCCAGGGTCTACCTATGGCTACACCTTC
CDR3: CATRGGPGSTYGYTF
size: many
D: NA
J: TRBJ1-2
V: TRBV24-1

DNA: TGCGCCAGCAGACGAGAGACGTACTCCTACGAGCAGTACTTC
CDR3: CASRRETYSYEQYF
size: NA
D: NA
J: TRBJ2-7
V: TRBV5-1

DNA: TGTGCCAGCAGCTTAGCGGGGGATGGTTCACCCCTCCACTTT
CDR3: CASSLAGDGSPLHF
size: NA
D: NA
J: TRBJ1-6
V: TRBV7-8

DNA: TGTGCCAGCAGTTTAGGCCTCAGGGGGCGCGATGAAAAGCTGTTTTTT
CDR3: CASSLGLRGRDEKLFF
size: few
D: TRBD1
J: TRBJ1-4
V: TRBV2

DNA: TGCAGCGTCGCCGGGACAGGGGGCGTTAATGAAAAACTGTTTTTT
CDR3: CSVAGTGGVNEKLFF
size: NA
D: TRBD1
J: TRBJ1-4
V: TRBV29-1

DNA: TGTGCCAGTAGTCCTCGGGCCACCCCAGCGTTT
CDR3: CASSPRATPAF
size: NA
D: NA
J: TRBJ1-1
V: TRBV19

DNA: TGTGCCAGCACCTTTTGGGGGAGCAATCAGCCCCAGCATTTT
CDR3: CASTFWGSNQPQHF
size: NA
D: NA
J: TRBJ1-5
V: TRBV11-2

DNA: TGTGCCATCAGTGGGTCCCACGGGGGGCGTGTGGGGGAGCAGTACTTC
CDR3: CAISGSHGGRVGEQYF
size: NA
D: NA
J: TRBJ2-7
V: TRBV10-3

DNA: TGTGCCAGCAGCTTAGGCGGGACGGTTGAAAAACTGTTTTTT
CDR3: CASSLGGTVEKLFF
size: NA
D: NA
J: TRBJ1-4
V: TRBV5-5

DNA: TGTACCAGCAGTGGGGGCTGGGGTGAAAAACTGTTTTTT
CDR3: CTSSGGWGEKLFF
size: NA
D: NA
J: TRBJ1-4
V: TRBV7-9

DNA: TGTGCCAGCAGCCCCCAGGTTCTAGCGGGAGGCGAGCAGTACTTC
CDR3: CASSPQVLAGGEQYF
size: NA
D: TRBD2
J: TRBJ2-7
V: TRBV3-1

DNA: TGTGCCAGCAGCCAAGGATCGTCCAGGGGGGAAGCTTTCTTT
CDR3: CASSQGSSRGEAFF
size: few
D: TRBD1
J: TRBJ1-1
V: TRBV3-1

DNA: TGCAGCTTAGGTCATGGGGACAGTTCCTATGGCTACACCTTC
CDR3: CSLGHGDSSYGYTF
size: NA
D: TRBD1
J: TRBJ1-2
V: TRBV29-1

DNA: TGTGCTAGCAAGTTATCAGCCGTCTATGGCTACACCTTC
CDR3: CASKLSAVYGYTF
size: NA
D: NA
J: TRBJ1-2
V: TRBV2

DNA: TGTGCCAGCAGCCAAGAAAAGGCTAGCGGTTACTCCTACGAGCAGTACTTC
CDR3: CASSQEKASGYSYEQYF
size: NA
D: TRBD2
J: TRBJ2-7
V: TRBV7-9

DNA: TGTGCTAGTGCTCTCAATCAGCCCCAGCATTTT
CDR3: CASALNQPQHF
size: NA
D: NA
J: TRBJ1-5
V: TRBV12-5

DNA: TGTGCCAGCAGTGAAGCGTCAGGCGTGCAGCCCCAGCATTTT
CDR3: CASSEASGVQPQHF
size: many
D: NA
J: TRBJ1-5
V: TRBV2

DNA: TGCAGTGTGGGGAAGGGGATATTTGAAAAACTGTTTTTT
CDR3: CSVGKGIFEKLFF
size: NA
D: NA
J: TRBJ1-4
V: TRBV20-1

DNA: TGCAGTGCTAGGCGGGGAAGAGGTTACGAGCAGTACTTC
CDR3: CSARRGRGYEQYF
size: few
D: NA
J: TRBJ2-7
V: TRBV20-1

DNA: TGTGCCCGCACTGGCCCCCTCCACTTT
CDR3: CARTGPLHF
size: NA
D: NA
J: TRBJ1-6
V: TRBV2